This TCR beta chain was documented in a study of monozygotic twins with inflammatory bowel disease. General study results and limits: IBD patients shared fewer clonotypes with others than healthy twins, especially with disease activity.

Using the 5' RACE reads, TCRdb records one entry per CDR3 protein without DNA. The sample data list nearly 450,000 distinct CDR3 sequences. Germline V gives CDR1 DFQATT, CDR2 SNEGSKA (reference sequence). This CDR3 contains 14 residues. Each donor supplied roughly 2.5 ml of blood. Notes on this clonotype: Its antigen is unidentified.

What was sequenced was blood. This chain links TRBV20-1 with TRBJ2-7; the D gene TCRdb calls, TRBD1, cannot be checked with no DNA. The sequence came from a human donor with ulcerative colitis or Crohn's disease, or a healthy co-twin of an affected twin (not recorded which). CDR3 loop: CSVEGRGSSYEQYF.